Given below is one TCR beta chain in context. Its antigen is unknown. No qualities accompany the bases; no much larger clone lies one base away. The CDR3 regions of human TCRbeta chains were analyzed by immunosequencing. The original methods were these. TCRs in the repertoires were matched against a reference library of SARS-CoV-2-specific TCRs that had been generated with the MIRA antigen-specificity platform. Breadth was defined as the fraction of unique TCRs that were SARS-CoV-2-associated. Depth was defined as the fraction of total T cells that were SARS-CoV-2-associated. Using the MIRA data, each spike-specific TCR was assigned both to the spike region to which the TCR was reactive and to a CD4 or CD8 class. Log10-transformed breadth and depth values were compared by one-way ANOVA with Sidak's multiple comparisons tests. The source is immuneACCESS, and TCRdb retained only in-frame sequences with V and J called. Part of the clones is not carried over; for the studies checked, unresolved V genes explain less than half of this, and the remainder is unexplained. Clone size and the V and J calls come from that table; the DNA yielded D and trimming. This sample is represented by 110,000 to 150,000 clones; 85% to 95% of them were singletons. The ten largest clones capture 7.5% to 9.5% of the sample.

This entry is derived from a study of T cell responses to AZD1222 COVID-19 vaccine (dated by TCRdb to about 2021). Turning to the overall study: AZD1222 recipients whose second dose came at about 4 weeks and those whose second dose came at about 12 weeks were combined into one group, since spike-specific TCR depth and breadth did not differ between the two schedules. TCR sequencing covered over 230 trial participants: about 210 given two doses of AZD1222 and 26 given two doses of MenACWY control vaccine. Enrollment into the trials was organized by age into subgroups of 18-55, 56-69 and 70-plus years, and those subgroups contained about 150, 27 and 61 TCR-sequenced participants, respectively. General findings and caveats noted by the study authors: Only a handful of AZD1222 recipients were SARS-CoV-2 seropositive at baseline, limiting conclusions about previously exposed vaccinees. The vaccine-associated CD4 TCRs covered the entire spike protein, and the dominant responses fell in regions 160-218 and 743-854. After two AZD1222 doses, spike-specific TCR breadth and depth were significantly higher than at day 0 and than in MenACWY recipients. Nearly half of unique spike-specific TCRs reportedly recognized epitopes outside regions mutated in the B.1.351 and B.1.1.7 variants. The 56-69-year group was small, and its depth increase did not reach significance, likely because of low power. Because no day 14 peak-response samples were available, repertoires were characterized only after the peak T cell response. Participants were mostly white British, with more females than males. The authors suggested clonal diversity may have been underestimated.

Trimming removed 4 bases from V and 4 bases from J, leaving 20 bases between the germline ends. From the cysteine up to the phenylalanine, the CDR3 has a length of 17 residues. Of the read, only the CDR3 DNA is kept; its 51 bases are in frame from base 1. The germline V gene sets CDR1 to SGHNT and CDR2 to YENEEA. Explained via the paper, the time point label denotes: baseline before first vaccination. Vaccinee samples were obtained from the UK trials COV001 and COV002, which included a single-blind randomized controlled phase 2/3 trial of AZD1222 (ChAdOx1 nCoV-19) in healthy adults. Trial participant PBMC samples were collected at day 0 and day 28 after the second dose for TCRbeta chain sequencing.

This sample comprised peripheral blood, obtained on day 0 of AZD1222 vaccination. The clonotype originates from an adult in good health. Recombination connected TRBV11-3 to TRBJ1-3; the D gene cannot be resolved reliably. The CDR3 is CASSSPREGLSGNTIYF. The sequenced DNA is TGTGCCAGCAGCTCACCCCGGGAGGGATTGAGCGGAAACACCATATATTTT.